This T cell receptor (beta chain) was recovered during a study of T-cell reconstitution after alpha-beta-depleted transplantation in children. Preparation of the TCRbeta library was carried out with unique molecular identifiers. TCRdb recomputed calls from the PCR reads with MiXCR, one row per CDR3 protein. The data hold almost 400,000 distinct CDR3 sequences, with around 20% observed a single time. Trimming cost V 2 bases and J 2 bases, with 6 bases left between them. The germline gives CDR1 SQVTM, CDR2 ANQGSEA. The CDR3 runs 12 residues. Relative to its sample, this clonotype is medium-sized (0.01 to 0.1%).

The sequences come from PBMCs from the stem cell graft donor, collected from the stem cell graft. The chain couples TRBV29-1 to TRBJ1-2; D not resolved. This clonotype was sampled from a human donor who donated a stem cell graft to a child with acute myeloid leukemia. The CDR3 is CSVETANYGYTF. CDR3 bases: TGCAGCGTTGAAACAGCGAACTATGGCTACACCTTC.